This T cell receptor beta chain was found in a study of blood T cells in healthy people across ages. The ends were cut back, 10 bases at V and 7 bases at J, with 30 bases in the middle. Germline values: CDR1 SGHRS, CDR2 YFSETQ. The CDR3 has 16 residues. The authors ran a second PCR of about 6 to 12 cycles using a sample-barcoded 5' primer and a J-beta primer mix. TCRdb itself ran the 5' RACE reads through MiXCR, one entry per CDR3 protein. The repertoire has about 1.1 million distinct CDR3 sequences, less than 45% of them found once; the top ten carry 10% to 15%. The chain links TRBV5-1 to TRBJ2-7, with D perhaps being TRBD1 or TRBD2 (6 bases each). Sequenced: blood. This clonotype was obtained from a man between 18 and 29 years old in good health. The CDR3 sequence is CARTGPGGFTYNEQYF. Written as DNA, the CDR3 is TGCGCCCGCACCGGACCCGGGGGCTTCACCTACAATGAGCAGTACTTC.